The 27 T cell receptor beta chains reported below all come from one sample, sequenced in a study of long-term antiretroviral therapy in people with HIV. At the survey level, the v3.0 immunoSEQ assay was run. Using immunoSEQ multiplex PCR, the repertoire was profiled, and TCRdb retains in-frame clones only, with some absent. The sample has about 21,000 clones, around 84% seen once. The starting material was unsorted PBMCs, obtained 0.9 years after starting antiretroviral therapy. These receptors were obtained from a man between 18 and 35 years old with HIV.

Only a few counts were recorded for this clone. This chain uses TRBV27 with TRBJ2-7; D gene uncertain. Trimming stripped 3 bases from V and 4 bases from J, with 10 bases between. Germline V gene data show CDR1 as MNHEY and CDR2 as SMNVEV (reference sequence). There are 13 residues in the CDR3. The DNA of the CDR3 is TGTGCCAGCAGTTTCTCTGGCCCTTACGAGCAGTACTTC. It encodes CASSFSGPYEQYF.

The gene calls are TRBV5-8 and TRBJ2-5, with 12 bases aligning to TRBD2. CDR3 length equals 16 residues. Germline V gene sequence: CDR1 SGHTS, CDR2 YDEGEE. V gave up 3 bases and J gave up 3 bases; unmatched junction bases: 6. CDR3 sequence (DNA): TGTGCCAGCAGCTCTTGGACTAGCGGGGCCGAAGAGACCCAGTACTTC. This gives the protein CASSSWTSGAEETQYF.

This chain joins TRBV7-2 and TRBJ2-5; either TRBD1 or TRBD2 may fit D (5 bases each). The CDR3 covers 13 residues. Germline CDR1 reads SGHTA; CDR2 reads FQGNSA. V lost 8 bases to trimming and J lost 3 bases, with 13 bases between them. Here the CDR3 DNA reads TGTGCCAGCGGGTGGGACGGGGAAGAGACCCAGTACTTC. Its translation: CASGWDGEETQYF.

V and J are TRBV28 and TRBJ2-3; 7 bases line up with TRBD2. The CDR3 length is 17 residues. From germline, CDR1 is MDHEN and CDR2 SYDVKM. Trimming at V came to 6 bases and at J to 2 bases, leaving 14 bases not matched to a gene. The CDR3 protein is CASSNPGRGPHTDTQYF. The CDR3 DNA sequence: TGTGCCAGCAGCAACCCGGGGAGGGGTCCACACACAGATACGCAGTATTTT.

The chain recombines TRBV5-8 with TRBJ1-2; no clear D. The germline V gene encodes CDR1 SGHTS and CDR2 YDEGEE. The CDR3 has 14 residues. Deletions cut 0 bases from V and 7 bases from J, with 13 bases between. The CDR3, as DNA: TGTGCCAGCAGCTTGGGACACCAGGCGGGTGGCTACACCTTC. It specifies CASSLGHQAGGYTF.

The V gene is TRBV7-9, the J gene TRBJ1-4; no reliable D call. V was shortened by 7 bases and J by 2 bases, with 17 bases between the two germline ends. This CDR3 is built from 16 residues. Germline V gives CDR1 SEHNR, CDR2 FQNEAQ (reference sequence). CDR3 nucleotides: TGTGCCAGCAATCACGGGCGGGGTATGACTAATGAAAAACTGTTTTTT. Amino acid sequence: CASNHGRGMTNEKLFF.

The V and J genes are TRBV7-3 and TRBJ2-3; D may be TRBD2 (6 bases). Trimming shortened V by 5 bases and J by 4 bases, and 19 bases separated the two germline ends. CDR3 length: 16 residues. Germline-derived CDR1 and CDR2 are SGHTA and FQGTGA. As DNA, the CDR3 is TGTGCCAGCAGCATCGGGGCGGGGCTAGCGCCAGATACGCAGTATTTT. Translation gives CASSIGAGLAPDTQYF.

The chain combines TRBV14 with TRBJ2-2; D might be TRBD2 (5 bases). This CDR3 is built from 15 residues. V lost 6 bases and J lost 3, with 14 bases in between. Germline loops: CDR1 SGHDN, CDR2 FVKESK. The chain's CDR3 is CASSQDAGDTGELFF. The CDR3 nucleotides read TGTGCCAGCAGTCAGGACGCCGGGGACACCGGGGAGCTGTTTTTT.

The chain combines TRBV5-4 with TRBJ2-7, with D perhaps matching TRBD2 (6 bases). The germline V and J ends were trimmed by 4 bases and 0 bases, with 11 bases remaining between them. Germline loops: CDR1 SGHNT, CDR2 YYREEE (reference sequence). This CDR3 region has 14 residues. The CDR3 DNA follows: TGTGCCAGCAGCCCGGGACTTTCCTCCTACGAGCAGTACGTC. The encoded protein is CASSPGLSSYEQYV.

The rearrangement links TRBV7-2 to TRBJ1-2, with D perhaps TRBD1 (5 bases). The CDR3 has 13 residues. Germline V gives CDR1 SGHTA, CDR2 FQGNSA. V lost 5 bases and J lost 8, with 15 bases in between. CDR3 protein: CASSPDSSLGYTF. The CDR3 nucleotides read TGTGCCAGCAGCCCTGACAGTTCCCTAGGCTACACCTTC.

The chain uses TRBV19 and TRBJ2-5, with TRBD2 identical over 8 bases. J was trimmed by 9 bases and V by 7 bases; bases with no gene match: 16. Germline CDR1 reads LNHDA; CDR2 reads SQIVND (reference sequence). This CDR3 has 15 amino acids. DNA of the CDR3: TGTGCCAGTACGGGCCAGCAAGGCTTCGGGGGGGCCCAGTACTTC. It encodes CASTGQQGFGGAQYF.

CDR3 in amino acids: CASSVGTAYEQYF. CDR3 DNA: TGTGCCAGCAGCGTGGGGACGGCCTACGAGCAGTACTTC. This chain links TRBV9 with TRBJ2-7; D possibly uses TRBD1 or TRBD2 (5 bases each). Trimming removed 2 bases at V and 2 bases at J, with 8 bases between. Germline CDR1 SGDLS, CDR2 YYNGEE. This CDR3 is 13 amino acids long. Combining the CDR3 with reference TRBV9 and TRBJ2-7 gives the whole variable domain DSGVTQTPKHLITATGQRVTLRCSPRSGDLSVYWYQQSLDQGLQFLIQYYNGEERAKGNILERFSAQQFPDLHSELNLSSLELGDSALYFCASSVGTAYEQYFGPGTRLTVT.

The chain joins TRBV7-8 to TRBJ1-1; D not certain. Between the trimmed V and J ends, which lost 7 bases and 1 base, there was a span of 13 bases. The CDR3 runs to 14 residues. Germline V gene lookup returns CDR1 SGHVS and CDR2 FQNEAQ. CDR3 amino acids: CASIPNPPNTEAFF. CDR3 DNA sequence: TGTGCCAGCATTCCTAATCCACCGAACACTGAAGCTTTCTTT. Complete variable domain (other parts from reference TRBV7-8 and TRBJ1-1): GAGVSQSPRYKVAKRGQDVALRCDPISGHVSLFWYQQALGQGPEFLTYFQNEAQLDKSGLPSDRFFAERPEGSVSTLKIQRTQQEDSAVYLCASIPNPPNTEAFFGQGTRLTVV.

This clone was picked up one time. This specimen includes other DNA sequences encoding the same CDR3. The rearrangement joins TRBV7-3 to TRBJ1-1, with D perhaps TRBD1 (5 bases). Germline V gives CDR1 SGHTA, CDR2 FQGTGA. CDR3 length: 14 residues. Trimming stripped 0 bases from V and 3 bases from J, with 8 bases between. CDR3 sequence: CASSLTGGDTEAFF. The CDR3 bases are TGTGCCAGCAGCTTAACGGGGGGGGACACTGAAGCTTTCTTT.

The DNA for the CDR3 is TGCGCCAGCAGCTTCGTAAACGGATACACCGGGGAGCTGTTTTTT. Translating it yields CASSFVNGYTGELFF. The chain combines TRBV5-1 with TRBJ2-2, with D uncertain. V dropped 2 bases and J dropped 3 bases, with 11 bases sitting between them. The CDR3 is 15 residues long. Germline V gene data show CDR1 as SGHRS and CDR2 as YFSETQ.

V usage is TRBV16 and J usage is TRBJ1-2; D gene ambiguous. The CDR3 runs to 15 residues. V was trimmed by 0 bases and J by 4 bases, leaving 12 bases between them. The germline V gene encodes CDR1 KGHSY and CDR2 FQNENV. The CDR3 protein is CASSQSPGAGYGYTF. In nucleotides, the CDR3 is TGTGCCAGCAGCCAATCGCCGGGCGCCGGCTATGGCTACACCTTC.

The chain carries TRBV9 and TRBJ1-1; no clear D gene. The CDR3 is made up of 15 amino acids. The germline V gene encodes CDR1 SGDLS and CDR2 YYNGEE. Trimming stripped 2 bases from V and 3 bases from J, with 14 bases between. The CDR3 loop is CASSVFAEGDTEAFF. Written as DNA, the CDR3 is TGTGCCAGCAGCGTGTTCGCGGAGGGTGACACTGAAGCTTTCTTT.

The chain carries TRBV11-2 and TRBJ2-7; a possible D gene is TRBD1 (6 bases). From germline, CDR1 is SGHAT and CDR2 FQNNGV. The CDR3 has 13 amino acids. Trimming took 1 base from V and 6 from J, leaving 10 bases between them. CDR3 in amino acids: CASSLAGVGEQYF. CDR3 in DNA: TGTGCCAGCAGCTTAGCAGGGGTCGGCGAGCAGTACTTC.

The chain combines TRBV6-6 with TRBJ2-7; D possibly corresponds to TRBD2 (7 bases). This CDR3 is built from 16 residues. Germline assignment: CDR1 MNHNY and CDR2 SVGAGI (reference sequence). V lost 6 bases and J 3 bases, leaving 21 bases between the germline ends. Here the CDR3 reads CASSPLGGLASYEQYV. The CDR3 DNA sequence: TGTGCCAGCAGCCCCCTGGGGGGGCTAGCCAGCTACGAGCAGTACGTC.

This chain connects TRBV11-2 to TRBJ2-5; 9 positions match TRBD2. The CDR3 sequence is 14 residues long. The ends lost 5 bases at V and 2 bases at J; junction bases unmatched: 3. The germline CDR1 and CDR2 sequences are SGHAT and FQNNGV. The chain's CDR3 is CASSRAGGQETQYF. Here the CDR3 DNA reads TGTGCCAGCAGCAGAGCGGGGGGACAAGAGACCCAGTACTTC.

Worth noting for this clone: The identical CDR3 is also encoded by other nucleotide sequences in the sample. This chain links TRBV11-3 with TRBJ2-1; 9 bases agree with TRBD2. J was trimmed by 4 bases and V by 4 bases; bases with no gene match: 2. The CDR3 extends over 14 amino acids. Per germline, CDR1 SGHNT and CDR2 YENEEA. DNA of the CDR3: TGTGCCAGCAGCTCGGGACTAGCATACAATGAGCAGTTCTTC. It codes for CASSSGLAYNEQFF.

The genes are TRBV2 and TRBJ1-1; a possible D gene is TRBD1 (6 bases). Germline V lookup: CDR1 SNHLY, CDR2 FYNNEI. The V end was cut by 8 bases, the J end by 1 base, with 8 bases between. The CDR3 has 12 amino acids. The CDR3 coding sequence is TGTGCCAGCCGGGGGCGGAACACTGAAGCTTTCTTT. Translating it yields CASRGRNTEAFF. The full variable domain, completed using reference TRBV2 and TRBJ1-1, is EPEVTQTPSHQVTQMGQEVILRCVPISNHLYFYWYRQILGQKVEFLVSFYNNEISEKSEIFDDQFSVERPDGSNFTLKIRSTKLEDSAMYFCASRGRNTEAFFGQGTRLTVV.

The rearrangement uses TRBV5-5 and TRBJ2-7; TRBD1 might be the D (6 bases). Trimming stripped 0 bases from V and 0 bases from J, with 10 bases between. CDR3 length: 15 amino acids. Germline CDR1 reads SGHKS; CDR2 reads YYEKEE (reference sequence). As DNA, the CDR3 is TGTGCCAGCAGCTTGGGACAGGAGAGCTCCTACGAGCAGTACGTC. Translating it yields CASSLGQESSYEQYV.

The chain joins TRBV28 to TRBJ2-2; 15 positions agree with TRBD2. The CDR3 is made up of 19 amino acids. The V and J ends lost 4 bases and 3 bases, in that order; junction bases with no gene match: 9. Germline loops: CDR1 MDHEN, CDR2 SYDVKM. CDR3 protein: CASSWTSGGAPKDTGELFF. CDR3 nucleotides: TGTGCCAGCAGTTGGACTAGCGGGGGGGCTCCTAAGGACACCGGGGAGCTGTTTTTT. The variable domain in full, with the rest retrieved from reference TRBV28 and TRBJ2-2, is DVKVTQSSRYLVKRTGEKVFLECVQDMDHENMFWYRQDPGLGLRLIYFSYDVKMKEKGDIPEGYSVSREKKERFSLILESASTNQTSMYLCASSWTSGGAPKDTGELFFGEGSRLTVL.

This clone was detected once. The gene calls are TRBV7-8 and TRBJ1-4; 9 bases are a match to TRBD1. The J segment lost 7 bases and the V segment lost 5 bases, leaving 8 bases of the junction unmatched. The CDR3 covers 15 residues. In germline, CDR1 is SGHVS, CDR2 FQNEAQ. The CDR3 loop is CASSPWTGASEKLFF. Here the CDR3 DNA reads TGTGCCAGCAGCCCTTGGACAGGGGCCAGTGAAAAACTGTTTTTT.

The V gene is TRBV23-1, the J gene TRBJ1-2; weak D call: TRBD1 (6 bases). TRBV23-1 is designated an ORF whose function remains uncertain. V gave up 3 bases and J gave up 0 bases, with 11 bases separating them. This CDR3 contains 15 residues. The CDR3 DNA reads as TGCGCCAGCAGTCAGACAGGCTCAGCTAACTATGGCTACACCTTC. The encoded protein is CASSQTGSANYGYTF.

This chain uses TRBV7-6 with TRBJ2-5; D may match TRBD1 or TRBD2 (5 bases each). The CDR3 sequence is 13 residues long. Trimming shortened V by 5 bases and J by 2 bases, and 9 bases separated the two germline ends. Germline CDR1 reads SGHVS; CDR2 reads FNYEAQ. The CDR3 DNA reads TGTGCCAGCAGCAGGGGACGGCAAGAGACCCAGTACTTC. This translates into CASSRGRQETQYF.